Listed below are T cell receptor beta chains from one sample, sequenced in a study of cytomegalovirus exposure and HLA in healthy donors. The repertoire was sequenced with immunoSEQ multiplex PCR; TCRdb's copy has only in-frame clones and lacks some. Here the sample spans 250,000 or so clones, roughly 91% being singletons. Sequencing was done on a sample of PBMCs. The receptors come from a girl aged 2 to 9 in good health and CMV-seronegative. Both conserved end residues are part of each CDR3. A D gene is named only where the DNA matches it firmly. The size of a clone is reported for some rows only, either as once, few or many, or as a class for expanded clones.

TGTGCCAGCAGTGAGCTAGCGGGTACCAGCTCCTACGAGCAGTACTTC CASSELAGTSSYEQYF TRBD2 . TRBJ2-7 TRBV2
TGTGCCGCCGGACAGGGCGAAACTGAAGCTTTCTTT CAAGQGETEAFF TRBD1 . TRBJ1-1 TRBV10-3
TGTGCCAGCAGCGTTGGTACAGATGGGGAGACCCAGTACTTC CASSVGTDGETQYF . . TRBJ2-5 TRBV9
TGTGCCAGCAGCCAATGGACAGGGAGTTCCCTGGAGACCCAGTACTTC CASSQWTGSSLETQYF TRBD1 . TRBJ2-5 TRBV14
TGTGCCAGCAGTGGCGGGACAGGGGGCAATCAGCCCCAGCATTTT CASSGGTGGNQPQHF TRBD1 . TRBJ1-5 TRBV25-1
TGTGCCAGCATTCCTCGGTCCACTGAAGCTTTCTTT CASIPRSTEAFF . once TRBJ1-1 TRBV7-2
TGTGCCAGCAGCGTAGGATCGGGACAGGGGAACTACGAGCAGTACTTC CASSVGSGQGNYEQYF TRBD1 . TRBJ2-7 TRBV9
TGTGCCAGCAGTACGGGACACGATAATTCACCCCTCCACTTT CASSTGHDNSPLHF . . TRBJ1-6 TRBV28
TGTGCCACCAGCTGGGACAGCACCTACGAGCAGTACTTC CATSWDSTYEQYF TRBD1 . TRBJ2-7 TRBV15
TGTGCCACCAGCAGAGCTGCGACAGGGTGGGGGTCGAGGAGTGAAAAACTGTTTTTT CATSRAATGWGSRSEKLFF TRBD1 . TRBJ1-4 TRBV15
TGCAGCGTCCGGGGACAGACCAGTCATGGCTACACCTTC CSVRGQTSHGYTF TRBD1 . TRBJ1-2 TRBV29-1
TGTGCCAGCAGCCCTGTGGGCAAGATGAACACTGAAGCTTTCTTT CASSPVGKMNTEAFF . . TRBJ1-1 TRBV14
TGTGCCAGTAGTAAGGGGGATAGGGACCATTTT CASSKGDRDHF . . TRBJ1-5 TRBV19
TGTGCCAGCAGCTTAGTTCCGGGTACCTACGAGCAGTACTTC CASSLVPGTYEQYF . . TRBJ2-7 TRBV7-8
TGTGCCAGCAGGGGCGACAGGCAAAACACCGGGGAGCTGTTTTTT CASRGDRQNTGELFF . . TRBJ2-2 TRBV28
TGTGCCAGCAGCGAAACAGGGGTCCGGGAAGCTTTCTTT CASSETGVREAFF TRBD1 . TRBJ1-1 TRBV6-1
TGTGCCAGCAGCTTAGGGGGGGGCTCTGGAAACACCATATATTTT CASSLGGGSGNTIYF . . TRBJ1-3 TRBV11-2
TGTGCCTGGAGTTCAAAGCAGAACACTGAAGCTTTCTTT CAWSSKQNTEAFF . . TRBJ1-1 TRBV30
TGTGCCAGCAGCGCCGGGACTAGCGGGGGCAAGCAGTACTTC CASSAGTSGGKQYF TRBD2 . TRBJ2-7 TRBV7-8
TGTGCCAGCAGCACGCCCCTCGGGGGGCAGGGGGCTCTTAGCTACGAGCAGTACTTC CASSTPLGGQGALSYEQYF . . TRBJ2-7 TRBV11-2
TGTGCCAGCAGCGCGGGGGATACGCAGTATTTT CASSAGDTQYF . . TRBJ2-3 TRBV7-9
TGTGCCAGCAGTACTAGCGGGGGGGCCGGGGAGCAGTTCTTC CASSTSGGAGEQFF TRBD2 . TRBJ2-1 TRBV6-5
TGTGCCAGCAGTGAACCCGGACAGGGGTATCAGCCCCAGCATTTT CASSEPGQGYQPQHF TRBD1 . TRBJ1-5 TRBV6-1
TGTGCCAGCAGTAGGCGGGGGGGGTTAGGAAACACCATATATTTT CASSRRGGLGNTIYF . . TRBJ1-3 TRBV28
TGTGCCAGCAGCACCACCCCACAGGGTTCCTACAATGAGCAGTTCTTC CASSTTPQGSYNEQFF . once TRBJ2-1 TRBV21-1
TGTGCCAGCAGCCTAACCGGACTAGGACATCAAGAGACCCAGTACTTC CASSLTGLGHQETQYF TRBD2 . TRBJ2-5 TRBV5-4
TGCGCCAGCAGCTTGACAGGGGAGGTCAGCCCCCAGCATTTT CASSLTGEVSPQHF TRBD1 . TRBJ1-5 TRBV5-1
TGTGCCATCAGTGAGACAGCCTTGAACACTGAAGCTTTCTTT CAISETALNTEAFF . few TRBJ1-1 TRBV10-3
TGTGCCAGCAGTGGGTCGGAAGAGACCCAGTACTTC CASSGSEETQYF . . TRBJ2-5 TRBV2
TGTGCCAGTACCAGGACTAGCGGGAGGGTGAACACCGGGGAGCTGTTTTTT CASTRTSGRVNTGELFF TRBD2 . TRBJ2-2 TRBV19
TGTGCCAGCAGTAGGGGACAGGGGTATGGCTACACCTTC CASSRGQGYGYTF TRBD1 . TRBJ1-2 TRBV6-5
TGTGCCAGTAGTATTGGCTTAGGGGGAGAAAAACTGTTTTTT CASSIGLGGEKLFF . . TRBJ1-4 TRBV19